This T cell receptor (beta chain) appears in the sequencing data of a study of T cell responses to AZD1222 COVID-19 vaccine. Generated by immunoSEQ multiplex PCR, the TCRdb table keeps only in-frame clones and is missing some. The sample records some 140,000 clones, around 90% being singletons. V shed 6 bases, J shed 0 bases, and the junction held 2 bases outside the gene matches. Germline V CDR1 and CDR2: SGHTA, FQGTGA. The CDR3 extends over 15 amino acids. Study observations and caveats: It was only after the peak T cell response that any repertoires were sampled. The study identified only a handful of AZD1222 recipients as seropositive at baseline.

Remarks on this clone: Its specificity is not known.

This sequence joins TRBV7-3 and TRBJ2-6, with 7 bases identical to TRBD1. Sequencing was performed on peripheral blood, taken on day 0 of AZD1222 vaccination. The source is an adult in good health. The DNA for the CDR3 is TGTGCCAGCAGAGGGGACAGCTCTGGGGCCAACGTCCTGACTTTC. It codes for CASRGDSSGANVLTF.